Shown below are 2 T cell receptor beta chains from a single sample sequenced in a study of molecular identifiers for immune sequencing clone quantification. TCRdb independently ran MiXCR on the PCR reads; one entry per CDR3 protein. Of nearly 650,000 distinct CDR3 sequences in the sample, over 25% were seen once. Input material: naive CD8+ T cells from blood, with Jurkat cell RNA spiked in. The subset denotes: FACS-sorted CD8+CD4-CCR7+CD45RA+ naive T cells. These receptors originate from a human donor in good health. Some libraries in this study had Jurkat cell RNA spiked in.

This clonotype was observed many times. This chain connects TRBV6-5 to TRBJ2-3; D assignment may be TRBD1 or TRBD2 (6 bases each). This CDR3 is built from 20 residues. Germline loops: CDR1 MNHEY, CDR2 SVGAGI. V lost 4 bases, J lost 0 bases, and 26 bases lay in between. The CDR3 nucleotides are TGTGCCAGCAGTTCGGAGGGGGGCCTACAGCAGAAGACCAGCACAGATACGCAGTATTTT. Translation gives CASSSEGGLQQKTSTDTQYF.

This clonotype was picked up a small number of times. The chain carries TRBV20-1 and TRBJ2-3; D is undetermined. The CDR3 consists of 15 residues. V dropped 3 bases and J dropped 1 base, with 14 bases sitting between them. Germline CDR1 and CDR2: DFQATT and SNEGSKA (reference sequence). The CDR3 DNA reads as TGCAGTGCTAGTGGTCCCTCCTACGGCACAGATACGCAGTATTTT. Protein sequence: CSASGPSYGTDTQYF.